A selection of T cell receptor beta chains follows, all from one sample in a study of shared clonotypes between healthy human individuals. The table came from immunoSEQ multiplex PCR; TCRdb's copy has only in-frame clones and leaves some out. The data contain 600,000 to 700,000 clones, around 73% of them singletons. Material for sequencing was memory CD4+ T cells sorted from blood. These TCRs come from a woman in her 30s in good health. CDR3s include the opening cysteine and the closing phenylalanine or tryptophan. The D gene is left open where the match is weak. Clone size is shown for a subset of rows, as once, few, many or a class of expanded clone.

size	V	J	D	DNA	CDR3
.	TRBV20-1	TRBJ2-5	.	TGCAGTGCTAGCCCCTATGAGACCCAGTACTTC	CSASPYETQYF
.	TRBV2	TRBJ1-5	.	TGTGCCAGCAGTGGCGACAGCTTAAATCAGCCCCAGCATTTT	CASSGDSLNQPQHF
.	TRBV30	TRBJ2-7	TRBD1	TGTGCCGGCAAGCCGGACAGGGCATCCTACGAGCAGTACTTC	CAGKPDRASYEQYF
.	TRBV6-6	TRBJ1-4	.	TGTGCCAGCAGTGAGGTCGGGAGGTTCGTTGAAAAACTGTTTTTT	CASSEVGRFVEKLFF
.	TRBV19	TRBJ2-2	.	TGTGCCAGTAGTACCGTTGGGACCGGGGAGCTGTTTTTT	CASSTVGTGELFF
.	TRBV12-5	TRBJ2-3	.	TGTGCTAGTGCAGGGTGGGGTCAAGATACGCAGTATTTT	CASAGWGQDTQYF
.	TRBV5-6	TRBJ2-5	.	TGTGCCAGCAGCTTTGGAGGGTGGGTGACCCAGTACTTC	CASSFGGWVTQYF
.	TRBV27	TRBJ2-1	.	TGTGCCAGCAGTATCCGACACACGACTAAGTTATTTTACTCCTACAATGAGCAGTTCTTC	CASSIRHTTKLFYSYNEQFF
.	TRBV27	TRBJ1-4	TRBD1	TGTGCCAGCAGTTCGCAGGGGGCAACTAATGAAAAACTGTTTTTT	CASSSQGATNEKLFF
.	TRBV11-2	TRBJ2-3	TRBD2	TGTGCCAGCAGCCGTGAGACTAGCGGAAGACCTACTAGCACAGATACGCAGTATTTT	CASSRETSGRPTSTDTQYF
.	TRBV7-2	TRBJ1-4	.	TGTGCCAGCAGCTTAGATGGCGGGACCGAAAAACTGTTTTTT	CASSLDGGTEKLFF
.	TRBV19	TRBJ1-5	TRBD1	TGTGCCAGTACCCGGGACAGCAACAATCAGCCCCAGCATTTT	CASTRDSNNQPQHF
.	TRBV6-5	TRBJ2-7	TRBD1	TGTGCCAGCAGGAACGACAGGGCTTCCTCCTACGAGCAGTACTTC	CASRNDRASSYEQYF
.	TRBV28	TRBJ1-2	TRBD1	TGTGCCAGCAGTCCACAGGGGGACTATGGCTACACCTTC	CASSPQGDYGYTF
few	TRBV11-2	TRBJ2-1	TRBD2	TGTGCCAGCAGCCCCCTGGCTAGCGGGAACTACAATGAGCAGTTCTTC	CASSPLASGNYNEQFF